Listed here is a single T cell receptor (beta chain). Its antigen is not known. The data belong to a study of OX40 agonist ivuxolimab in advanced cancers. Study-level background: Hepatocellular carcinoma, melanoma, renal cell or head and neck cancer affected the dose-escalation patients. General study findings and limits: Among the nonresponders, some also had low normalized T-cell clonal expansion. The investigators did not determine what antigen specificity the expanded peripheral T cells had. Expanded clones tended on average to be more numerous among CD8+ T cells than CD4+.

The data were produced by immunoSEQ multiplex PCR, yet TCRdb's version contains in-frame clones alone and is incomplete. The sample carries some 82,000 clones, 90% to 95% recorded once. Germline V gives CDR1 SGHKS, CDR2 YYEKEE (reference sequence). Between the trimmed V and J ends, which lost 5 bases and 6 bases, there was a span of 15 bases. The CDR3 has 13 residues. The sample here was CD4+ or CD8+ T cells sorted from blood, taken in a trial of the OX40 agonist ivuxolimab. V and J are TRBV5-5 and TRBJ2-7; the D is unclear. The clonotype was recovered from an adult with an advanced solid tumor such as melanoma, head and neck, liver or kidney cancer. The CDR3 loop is CASSPAPPTEQYF. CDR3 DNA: TGTGCCAGCAGTCCGGCCCCACCAACCGAGCAGTACTTC. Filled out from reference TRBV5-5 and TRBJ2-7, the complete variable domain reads DAGVTQSPTHLIKTRGQQVTLRCSPISGHKSVSWYQQVLGQGPQFIFQYYEKEERGRGNFPDRFSARQFPNYSSELNVNALLLGDSALYLCASSPAPPTEQYFGPGTRLTVT.